This T cell receptor beta chain is drawn from a study of T cells in Graves' hyperthyroidism and ophthalmopathy. Amplified TCR beta CDR3 regions derived from RNA transcripts. The primer set for the first-round RT-PCR of the TCR CDR3 was HTBI. TCRdb used MiXCR to reprocess the multiplex PCR reads, holding one entry per CDR3 protein. The sample holds 300,000 to 400,000 distinct CDR3 sequences, under 25% seen once. Trimming took off 0 bases at V and 3 bases at J, with 15 bases between the two ends. This CDR3 has 16 residues. CDR1 MNHEY and CDR2 SMNVEV come from the germline V gene (reference sequence). Uncontrolled infection, other autoimmune disease, pregnancy or lactation excluded patients.

The sequenced sample was blood. The chain couples TRBV27 to TRBJ2-7; no reliable D call. The sequence was collected from a woman in her forties or fifties with Graves' hyperthyroidism. Written as DNA, the CDR3 is TGTGCCAGCAGTTTATCCCCAGCCACTTACAACTACGAGCAGTACTTC. Amino acid sequence: CASSLSPATYNYEQYF.